Presented here are 27 T cell receptor beta chains from one specimen sequenced in a study of CD8 T cells in Susac syndrome. RNA in amounts of roughly 0.45 to 1 ug was reverse transcribed with random hexamers. TCRdb processed the immunoSEQ multiplex PCR reads anew with MiXCR; each CDR3 protein has one entry. The sample has around 280,000 distinct CDR3 sequences, just over 90% seen once. The sample consisted of CD4+ T cells from PBMCs. The receptors come from a human donor with multiple sclerosis.

This chain links TRBV6-1 with TRBJ2-1; tentatively, D is TRBD2 (6 bases). Germline CDR1 and CDR2: MNHNS and SASEGT. The CDR3 length is 17 residues. Trimming pared 6 bases from V and 0 bases from J, leaving 18 bases between. The CDR3 spells CASRDGGAGLSYNEQFF. DNA for the CDR3: TGTGCCAGCAGAGATGGTGGCGCGGGACTCTCCTACAATGAGCAGTTCTTC.

The rearrangement uses TRBV6-5 and TRBJ1-1, with a possible D match to TRBD1 (5 bases). CDR1 is MNHEY and CDR2 is SVGAGI in the germline V gene. The CDR3 runs to 13 residues. The V and J ends lost 2 bases and 9 bases respectively, with 13 bases between them. Here the CDR3 reads CASSYGDGLKAFF. The CDR3 DNA reads TGTGCCAGCAGTTACGGGGACGGATTGAAAGCTTTCTTT.

V and J are TRBV6-2 or TRBV6-3 and TRBJ2-5; TRBD2 might be the D (5 bases). CDR3 size: 13 residues. Trimming left V 4 bases short and J 1 base short, with 7 bases between. Looked up from germline, CDR1 is MNHEY and CDR2 is SVGEGT. The CDR3, as DNA: TGTGCCAGCAGTTGGAGGTTCCAAGAGACCCAGTACTTC. This translates into CASSWRFQETQYF.

This clonotype was detected once. The chain uses TRBV27 and TRBJ1-2; D is perhaps TRBD1 (6 bases). The CDR3 covers 13 residues. The germline V gene encodes CDR1 MNHEY and CDR2 SMNVEV (reference sequence). V was pared by 4 bases and J by 8 bases, with 14 bases between. The CDR3 sequence: CASSWSGGQGYTF. CDR3 in DNA: TGTGCCAGCAGTTGGTCGGGGGGGCAAGGCTACACCTTC.

This chain joins TRBV2 and TRBJ1-1; D unresolved. V was shortened by 6 bases and J by 1 base, with 12 bases between the two germline ends. The CDR3 loop spans 14 amino acids. Germline loops: CDR1 SNHLY, CDR2 FYNNEI. The CDR3 region is CASRIGIQNTEAFF. The CDR3 region has the DNA TGTGCCAGCAGGATCGGGATCCAGAACACTGAAGCTTTCTTT.

This clonotype has a single count. The CDR3 DNA reads as TGTGCCAGCAGCTTAGCCCTAATTAGCGGGGAGATCTACAATGAGCAGTTCTTC. Translation gives CASSLALISGEIYNEQFF. V is TRBV7-9 and J is TRBJ2-1; 8 bases map to TRBD2. J lost 3 bases, V lost 0 bases, and 10 bases had no gene match. In germline, CDR1 is SEHNR, CDR2 FQNEAQ (reference sequence). CDR3 length equals 18 residues. The full variable domain, with the rest looked up from reference TRBV7-9 and TRBJ2-1, is DTGVSQNPRHKITKRGQNVTFRCDPISEHNRLYWYRQTLGQGPEFLTYFQNEAQLEKSRLLSDRFSAERPKGSFSTLEIQRTEQGDSAMYLCASSLALISGEIYNEQFFGPGTRLTVL.

The genes are TRBV20-1 and TRBJ2-3; D unclear. Trimming left V 1 base short and J 2 bases short, with 13 bases between. Germline V gives CDR1 DFQATT, CDR2 SNEGSKA (reference sequence). This CDR3 comprises 15 residues. The CDR3 sequence: CSARVIGFHTDTQYF. The CDR3 DNA is TGCAGTGCTAGAGTCATAGGCTTTCACACAGATACGCAGTATTTT.

This chain joins TRBV2 and TRBJ1-2; 7 bases align to TRBD1. With V trimmed by 6 bases and J by 4 bases, 14 bases remained unmatched. There are 16 residues in the CDR3. In germline, CDR1 is SNHLY, CDR2 FYNNEI. CDR3 DNA sequence: TGTGCCAGCAGCAAACTTGAGGGAGGGGGCGGCTATGGCTACACCTTC. Translated, it gives CASSKLEGGGGYGYTF.

In its sample, this clonotype was seen once. This chain connects TRBV5-1 to TRBJ2-3, with 9 bases matching TRBD1. Trimming at V came to 4 bases and at J to 3 bases, leaving 6 bases not matched to a gene. Germline V gene data show CDR1 as SGHRS and CDR2 as YFSETQ. The CDR3 is 15 residues long. CDR3 in amino acids: CASSIGQGLTDTQYF. CDR3 sequence (DNA): TGCGCCAGCAGCATTGGACAGGGGTTAACAGATACGCAGTATTTT. Looking up the rest from reference TRBV5-1 and TRBJ2-3 gives the full variable domain: KAGVTQTPRYLIKTRGQQVTLSCSPISGHRSVSWYQQTPGQGLQFLFEYFSETQRNKGNFPGRFSGRQFSNSRSEMNVSTLELGDSALYLCASSIGQGLTDTQYFGPGTRLTVL.

The chain links TRBV6-1 to TRBJ2-2; 15 bases are a match to TRBD2. Germline assignment: CDR1 MNHNS and CDR2 SASEGT. V was pared by 4 bases and J by 4 bases, with 7 bases of the junction left unmatched. CDR3 length: 18 residues. In DNA, the CDR3 is TGTGCCAGCAGTGGCCCGGGACTAGCGGGGGGAGTCACCGGGGAGCTGTTTTTT. This encodes CASSGPGLAGGVTGELFF.

The chain couples TRBV7-2 to TRBJ1-5; D call uncertain. Germline CDR1 is SGHTA and CDR2 is FQGNSA. Trimming removed 1 base from V and 11 bases from J, with 15 bases in between. This CDR3 spans 14 amino acids. CDR3 region: CASSLDVSGRSQHF. CDR3 bases: TGTGCCAGCAGCTTAGACGTAAGCGGTCGGTCCCAGCATTTT.

The chain has TRBV20-1 and TRBJ2-7; 7 nucleotides line up with TRBD2. Germline CDR1 is DFQATT and CDR2 is SNEGSKA (reference sequence). The CDR3 runs to 15 residues. With 0 bases clipped from V and 4 bases from J, the junction kept 9 bases outside the gene matches. The CDR3 nucleotides read TGCAGTGCTAGAGATCCTTTCCGCGGGAGATACGAGCAGTACTTC. Encoded protein: CSARDPFRGRYEQYF.

This chain links TRBV12-3 or TRBV12-4 with TRBJ1-2; no definite D call. The V gene lost 5 bases and the J gene lost 7 bases, with 17 bases spanning the gap. The CDR3 is made up of 14 amino acids. This chain's CDR3 is CASSPRGDLGGYTF. The CDR3, as DNA: TGTGCCAGCAGTCCCCGGGGTGACCTTGGTGGCTACACCTTC.

The CDR3 spells CSARDFRSGSQETQYF. CDR3 DNA sequence: TGCAGTGCTAGAGATTTTAGGAGCGGGAGCCAAGAGACCCAGTACTTC. This chain joins TRBV20-1 and TRBJ2-5; 8 nucleotides line up with TRBD2. The germline CDR1 and CDR2 sequences are DFQATT and SNEGSKA (reference sequence). Trimming took 0 bases from V and 1 from J; bases not matched to a gene: 7. The CDR3 sequence is 16 residues long.

The genes are TRBV29-1 and TRBJ2-1, with 10 bases fitting TRBD2. The CDR3 is made up of 15 amino acids. V was clipped by 7 bases and J by 2 bases; unmatched bases: 8. Looked up from germline, CDR1 is SQVTM and CDR2 is ANQGSEA. CDR3 sequence reads: CSGDGSGGAYNEQFF. CDR3 nucleotides: TGCAGCGGAGACGGAAGCGGGGGGGCCTACAATGAGCAGTTCTTC.

The CDR3 spells CASSSDRSDQPQHF. CDR3 nucleotide sequence: TGTGCCAGCAGTTCGGACAGATCCGATCAGCCCCAGCATTTT. This rearrangement joins TRBV2 to TRBJ1-5, with a possible D match to TRBD1 (6 bases). Germline V CDR1 and CDR2: SNHLY, FYNNEI. Trimming removed 5 bases at V and 5 bases at J, with 13 bases between. The CDR3 length is 14 residues.

Turning to this clonotype: One end of the junction does not line up with germline, which may come from a read error. This sequence joins TRBV7-9 and TRBJ1-2; D is undetermined. Germline V gene data show CDR1 as SEHNR and CDR2 as FQNEAQ (reference sequence). The CDR3 has 13 residues. The chain's CDR3 is CASSSDGNCGYTF. The CDR3 nucleotides are TGTGCCAGCAGCTCGGACGGGAACTGTGGCTACACCTTC.

The rearrangement joins TRBV3-1 to TRBJ1-2, with 9 nucleotides matching TRBD1. CDR1 is LGHDT and CDR2 is YNNKEL in the germline V gene (reference sequence). J lost 6 bases, V lost 4 bases, and 9 bases had no gene match. The CDR3 is made up of 15 amino acids. CDR3 bases: TGTGCCAGCAGCCCCGGGACAGGGAGTTATGATGGCTACACCTTC. Encoded protein: CASSPGTGSYDGYTF.

The chain carries TRBV19 and TRBJ2-3; TRBD2 might be the D (6 bases). This CDR3 is built from 15 residues. The V end lost 4 bases, the J end lost 2 bases, and 13 bases lay between the germline ends. Germline CDR1 LNHDA, CDR2 SQIVND (reference sequence). CDR3 region: CASSSGGDLTDTQYF. The CDR3 nucleotides are TGTGCCAGTAGTAGTGGCGGGGACCTCACAGATACGCAGTATTTT.

The rearrangement uses TRBV2 and TRBJ2-5, with D possibly matching TRBD2 (6 bases). Trimming took 8 bases from V and 1 from J, leaving 14 bases between them. Germline V gene lookup returns CDR1 SNHLY and CDR2 FYNNEI. This CDR3 has 14 amino acids. The CDR3 spells CASRNRDFQETQYF. CDR3 coding DNA: TGTGCCAGCCGGAACCGGGACTTCCAAGAGACCCAGTACTTC. Combining the CDR3 with reference TRBV2 and TRBJ2-5 gives the whole variable domain EPEVTQTPSHQVTQMGQEVILRCVPISNHLYFYWYRQILGQKVEFLVSFYNNEISEKSEIFDDQFSVERPDGSNFTLKIRSTKLEDSAMYFCASRNRDFQETQYFGPGTRLLVL.

This clonotype was seen just once. V gene TRBV14 combines with J gene TRBJ2-2, with 7 bases matching TRBD1. V lost 2 bases to trimming and J lost 0 bases; unmatched junction nucleotides: 3. In germline, CDR1 is SGHDN, CDR2 FVKESK. There are 16 residues in the CDR3. CDR3 sequence reads: CASSQPGQPNTGELFF. CDR3 DNA: TGTGCCAGCAGCCAACCGGGACAGCCGAACACCGGGGAGCTGTTTTTT. The full variable domain, rest sourced from reference TRBV14 and TRBJ2-2, is EAGVTQFPSHSVIEKGQTVTLRCDPISGHDNLYWYRRVMGKEIKFLLHFVKESKQDESGMPNNRFLAERTGGTYSTLKVQPAELEDSGVYFCASSQPGQPNTGELFFGEGSRLTVL.

This chain links TRBV20-1 with TRBJ2-7; D possibly corresponds to TRBD2 (6 bases). CDR3 length equals 15 residues. In germline, CDR1 is DFQATT, CDR2 SNEGSKA (reference sequence). The V end lost 1 base, the J end lost 3 bases, and 16 bases lay between the germline ends. The CDR3 coding sequence is TGCAGTGCTAGAGGGGCACTGGCGGGAAACTACGAGCAGTACTTC. Its protein is CSARGALAGNYEQYF.

The chain links TRBV7-2 to TRBJ1-1; tentatively, D is TRBD1 (5 bases). Germline CDR1 reads SGHTA; CDR2 reads FQGNSA. The V gene lost 1 base and the J gene lost 2 bases, with 11 bases spanning the gap. The CDR3 runs 15 residues. The CDR3 bases are TGTGCCAGCAGCTTAGGTGGGGCCTTCAACACTGAAGCTTTCTTT. Translation gives CASSLGGAFNTEAFF.

The chain has TRBV7-9 and TRBJ2-3; TRBD1 is a possible D gene (6 bases). CDR1 and CDR2 from the germline V gene are SEHNR and FQNEAQ (reference sequence). The CDR3 covers 14 residues. Trimming left V 5 bases short and J 6 bases short, with 15 bases between. The CDR3 bases are TGTGCCAGCAGCCAATCAGCGCAGGGGGATACGCAGTATTTT. As protein: CASSQSAQGDTQYF.

This clonotype was found a few times. The J gene is TRBJ2-7, the V gene TRBV3-1; TRBD1 is a possible D gene (5 bases). V shed 0 bases and J shed 4 bases, with 16 bases lying between them. Germline V CDR1 and CDR2: LGHDT, YNNKEL (reference sequence). The CDR3 spans 16 residues. CDR3 in amino acids: CASSQDVQARVYEQYF. CDR3 coding DNA: TGTGCCAGCAGCCAAGATGTACAGGCTCGGGTGTACGAGCAGTACTTC.

The genes are TRBV5-1 and TRBJ1-1; D uncertain. Germline loops: CDR1 SGHRS, CDR2 YFSETQ. This CDR3 has 16 amino acids. V lost 0 bases to trimming and J lost 1 base, with 13 bases between them. CDR3 nucleotide sequence: TGCGCCAGCAGCTTGGGAGTTGGCGGCTCGAACACTGAAGCTTTCTTT. Its protein product is CASSLGVGGSNTEAFF.

This clonotype has only one observation. V gene TRBV14 combines with J gene TRBJ2-1; D is possibly TRBD1 or TRBD2 (5 bases each). The V gene's germline CDR1 is SGHDN and CDR2 FVKESK. V was cut by 2 bases and J by 4 bases, with 9 bases left in between. This CDR3 has 14 amino acids. The CDR3 nucleotides read TGTGCCAGCAGCCAATTCGAGGGGTACAATGAGCAGTTCTTC. This gives the protein CASSQFEGYNEQFF. Supplemented by reference TRBV14 and TRBJ2-1, the full variable domain reads EAGVTQFPSHSVIEKGQTVTLRCDPISGHDNLYWYRRVMGKEIKFLLHFVKESKQDESGMPNNRFLAERTGGTYSTLKVQPAELEDSGVYFCASSQFEGYNEQFFGPGTRLTVL.